These 8 T cell receptor beta chains came from one sample sequenced in a study of response to subunit inactivated influenza vaccine. TCRdb ran MiXCR on the RT-PCR reads and lists one entry per CDR3 protein. The sample holds about 650,000 distinct CDR3 sequences; 15% to 18% are singletons and the top ten take roughly 12%. Sequences were derived from PBMCs from blood, sampled about 12 days after vaccination. Receptor source: a man aged 50 to 59 who received an inactivated influenza vaccine.

V gene TRBV2 combines with J gene TRBJ2-5; 11 bases line up with TRBD2. V was pared by 6 bases and J by 6 bases, with 18 bases of the junction left unmatched. The V gene's germline CDR1 is SNHLY and CDR2 FYNNEI. CDR3 length equals 18 residues. Here the CDR3 DNA reads TGTGCCAGCAGATTAGATAGCGGGGGGGTCCGGCGGGGAAAGACCCAGTACTTC. Amino acids: CASRLDSGGVRRGKTQYF. The entire variable domain, with the rest obtained from reference TRBV2 and TRBJ2-5, is as follows: EPEVTQTPSHQVTQMGQEVILRCVPISNHLYFYWYRQILGQKVEFLVSFYNNEISEKSEIFDDQFSVERPDGSNFTLKIRSTKLEDSAMYFCASRLDSGGVRRGKTQYFGPGTRLLVL.

The chain couples TRBV3-1 to TRBJ2-2, with 8 bases fitting TRBD2. CDR1 is LGHDT, CDR2 YNNKEL, per germline (reference sequence). The CDR3 contains 15 residues. J gave up 4 bases and V 4 bases, and 5 bases lay outside the gene matches. CDR3: CASSRAGASTGELFF. The CDR3 coding sequence is TGTGCCAGCAGCCGAGCGGGAGCGAGCACCGGGGAGCTGTTTTTT.

The chain couples TRBV20-1 to TRBJ2-6, with TRBD1 matching over 9 bases. The V segment lost 6 bases and the J segment 3 bases; nucleotides outside the gene matches: 15. CDR1 is DFQATT and CDR2 is SNEGSKA in the germline V gene (reference sequence). The CDR3 runs to 18 residues. CDR3 loop: CSATTGTGYYIGANVLTF. The CDR3 nucleotides are TGCAGTGCAACCACCGGGACAGGGTATTATATTGGGGCCAACGTCCTGACTTTC.

The chain carries TRBV5-1 and TRBJ1-5; the match to TRBD1 covers 9 bases. The CDR3 consists of 18 residues. V was clipped by 7 bases and J by 1 base; unmatched bases: 15. The germline V gene encodes CDR1 SGHRS and CDR2 YFSETQ. CDR3 DNA sequence: TGCGCCAGCGCCTTTCGGGACAGGGAACTTGGGAGCAATCAGCCCCAGCATTTT. Residues: CASAFRDRELGSNQPQHF.

This chain uses TRBV7-9 with TRBJ2-7; a possible D gene is TRBD1 (5 bases). Germline V lookup: CDR1 SEHNR, CDR2 FQNEAQ (reference sequence). This CDR3 is 13 amino acids long. V lost 3 bases to trimming and J lost 6 bases, with 12 bases between them. The CDR3 DNA follows: TGTGCCAGCAGCTTGGCGCAGGGCATCGAGCAGTACTTC. This gives the protein CASSLAQGIEQYF.

V usage is TRBV7-9 and J usage is TRBJ2-3, with no clear D. The germline gives CDR1 SEHNR, CDR2 FQNEAQ (reference sequence). The CDR3 covers 17 residues. V gave up 5 bases and J gave up 4 bases, with 22 bases separating them. The CDR3 reads CASSPLYTVRRSDTQYF. The CDR3 coding sequence is TGTGCCAGCAGCCCCCTCTATACGGTTAGACGCTCAGATACGCAGTATTTT.

This clonotype has more than one count but fewer than ten. V and J are TRBV11-2 and TRBJ1-6; no firm D call. This CDR3 spans 19 amino acids. Germline V gene data show CDR1 as SGHAT and CDR2 as FQNNGV. Deletions cut 5 bases from V and 0 bases from J, with 20 bases between. CDR3 coding DNA: TGTGCCAGCAGCCCCCGTGGGTGGGGTTCGAGCTCCTATAATTCACCCCTCCACTTT. This sequence encodes CASSPRGWGSSSYNSPLHF.

V usage is TRBV15 and J usage is TRBJ2-1, with D possibly being TRBD1 or TRBD2 (5 bases each). Germline loops: CDR1 LNHNV, CDR2 YYDKDF (reference sequence). The CDR3 runs to 16 residues. The germline V and J ends were trimmed by 0 bases and 4 bases, with 13 bases remaining between them. CDR3 loop: CATSRETGRGYNEQFF. For the CDR3, the DNA is TGTGCCACCAGCAGAGAGACGGGGCGAGGTTACAATGAGCAGTTCTTC.